This passage covers 5 T cell receptor beta chains from one sample sequenced in a study of identical twins. MiXCR was run by TCRdb on the 5' RACE reads, yielding one entry per CDR3 protein. The data show roughly 260,000 distinct CDR3 sequences, about 14% seen once. The sample taken for sequencing was memory (CD45RO+) T cells sorted from blood. The receptors were gathered from a woman under 30 in good health.

This rearrangement joins TRBV5-1 to TRBJ1-1; D gene ambiguous. The CDR3 consists of 12 residues. With 2 bases removed from V and 8 bases from J, the gap between germline ends came to 10 bases. Germline V gene lookup returns CDR1 SGHRS and CDR2 YFSETQ. CDR3 DNA: TGCGCCAGCAGCTTACCGGGAGGAGAAGCTTTCTTT. Its translation: CASSLPGGEAFF.

Concerning this clonotype itself: The junction differs from germline at one of its ends, possibly a read error. The chain is built from TRBV20-1 and TRBJ2-1; no definite D call. This CDR3 region has 16 residues. In germline, CDR1 is DFQATT, CDR2 SNEGSKA (reference sequence). The CDR3 protein is CSARDIRWLSYNEQFF. The CDR3 nucleotides are TGCAGTGCAAGAGATATCAGGTGGCTCTCCTACAATGAGCAGTTCTTC.

In its sample, this clonotype was seen many times. The chain recombines TRBV3-1 with TRBJ1-1; D is ambiguous. Germline V gene lookup returns CDR1 LGHDT and CDR2 YNNKEL (reference sequence). This CDR3 contains 14 residues. Trimming removed 2 bases from V and 0 bases from J, with 7 bases in between. The DNA for the CDR3 is TGTGCCAGCAGCCAACCGACATTGAACACTGAAGCTTTCTTT. It translates to CASSQPTLNTEAFF.

This chain joins TRBV7-2 and TRBJ2-3; D call uncertain. The V and J ends lost 3 bases and 5 bases respectively, with 6 bases between them. The CDR3 sequence is 12 residues long. Germline V gives CDR1 SGHTA, CDR2 FQGNSA. CDR3 in DNA: TGTGCCAGCAGCTTTATAATAGATACGCAGTATTTT. Translation gives CASSFIIDTQYF.

There are a few counts of this clonotype. J is TRBJ2-3 and V is TRBV11-2; D is perhaps TRBD2 (7 bases). The V gene's germline CDR1 is SGHAT and CDR2 FQNNGV. The CDR3 sequence is 13 residues long. The V end lost 5 bases, the J end lost 6 bases, and 12 bases lay between the germline ends. The CDR3 protein is CASSGGAADTQYF. In nucleotides, the CDR3 is TGTGCCAGCAGCGGGGGGGCGGCCGATACGCAGTATTTT.